This T cell receptor (beta chain) was identified during a study of blood T cell repertoires in COVID-19. Whole-study context: T cells, B-cell-depleted T cells, or PBMCs supplied cDNA or gDNA.

The CDR3 loop spans 15 amino acids. J was trimmed by 6 bases and V by 5 bases; bases with no gene match: 10. Per the germline V gene, CDR1 is SGHNT and CDR2 is YENEEA. In the original analysis: Reference gene primer amplification gave estimated nucleated cell counts. TCRdb's copy holds only in-frame clones and misses some; the assay was immunoSEQ multiplex PCR. V, J and clone size were drawn from that table, and D and trimming were deduced from the DNA. The sample holds over 45,000 clones; 89% are singletons and the top ten take approximately 45%. Seattle patients were enrolled while actively infected and followed longitudinally.

The sequence came from a woman in her sixties or seventies with COVID-19, enrolled during active disease. What was sequenced was peripheral blood. J is TRBJ1-3 and V is TRBV11-3; 7 bases map to TRBD1. The CDR3 DNA follows: TGTGCCAGCAGCACCCGACAGGGCATAAAAAACACCATATATTTT. Translated, it gives CASSTRQGIKNTIYF.